Sequencing of this T cell receptor (beta chain) was carried out in a study of blood T cell repertoires in COVID-19. This CDR3 is 19 amino acids long. Germline V gene lookup returns CDR1 SEHNR and CDR2 FQNEAQ (reference sequence). The V gene lost 1 base and the J gene lost 1 base, with 22 bases spanning the gap. The protocol was immunoSEQ multiplex PCR, while the TCRdb copy is restricted to in-frame clones and leaves out a portion. The sample yields 100,000 to 150,000 clones, 85% seen once. This clonotype was obtained from a woman aged 80 or older with acute or convalescent COVID-19. The specimen sequenced was peripheral blood. The rearrangement joins TRBV7-9 to TRBJ2-5; D may be TRBD2 (6 bases). The CDR3 bases are TGTGCCAGCAGCTTAGGAGGGTTGGGGGGATTTACACCCCAAGAGACCCAGTACTTC. Encoded protein: CASSLGGLGGFTPQETQYF.